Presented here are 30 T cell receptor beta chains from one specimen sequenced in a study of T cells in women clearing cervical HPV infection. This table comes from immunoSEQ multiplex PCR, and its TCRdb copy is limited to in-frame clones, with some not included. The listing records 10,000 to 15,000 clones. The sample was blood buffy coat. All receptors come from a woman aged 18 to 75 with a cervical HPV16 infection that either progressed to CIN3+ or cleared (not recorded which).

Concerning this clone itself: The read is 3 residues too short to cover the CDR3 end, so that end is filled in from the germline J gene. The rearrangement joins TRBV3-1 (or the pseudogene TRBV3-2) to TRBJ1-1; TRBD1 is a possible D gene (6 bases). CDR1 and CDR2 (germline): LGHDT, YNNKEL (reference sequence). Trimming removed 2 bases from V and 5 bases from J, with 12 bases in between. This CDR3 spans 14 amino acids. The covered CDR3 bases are TGTGCCAGCAGCCAATCTCGAAGGGGGACTGAA. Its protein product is CASSQSRRGTE. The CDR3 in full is CASSQSRRGTEAFF.

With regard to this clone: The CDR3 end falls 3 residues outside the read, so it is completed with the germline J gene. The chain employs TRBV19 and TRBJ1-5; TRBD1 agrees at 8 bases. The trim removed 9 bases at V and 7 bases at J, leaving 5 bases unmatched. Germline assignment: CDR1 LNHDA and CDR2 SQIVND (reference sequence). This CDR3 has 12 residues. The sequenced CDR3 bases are TGTGCCAGAACACAGGGGGGCCAGCCC. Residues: CARTQGGQP. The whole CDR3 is CARTQGGQPQHF.

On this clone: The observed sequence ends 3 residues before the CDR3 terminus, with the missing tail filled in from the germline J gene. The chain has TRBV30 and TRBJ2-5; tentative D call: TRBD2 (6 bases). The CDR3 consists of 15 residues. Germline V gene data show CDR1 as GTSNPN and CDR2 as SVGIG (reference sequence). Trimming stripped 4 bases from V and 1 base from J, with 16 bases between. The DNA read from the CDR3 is TGTGCCTGGACGGTATCCGGAGGGCCCCAAGAGACC. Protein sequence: CAWTVSGGPQET. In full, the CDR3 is CAWTVSGGPQETQYF.

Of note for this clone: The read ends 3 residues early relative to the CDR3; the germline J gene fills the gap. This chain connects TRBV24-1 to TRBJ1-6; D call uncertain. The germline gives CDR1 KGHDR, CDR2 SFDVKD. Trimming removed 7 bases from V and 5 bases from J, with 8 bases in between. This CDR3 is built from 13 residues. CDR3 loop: CATRQSHNSPLHF. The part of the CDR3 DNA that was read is TGTGCCACCAGACAGAGTCATAATTCACCC.

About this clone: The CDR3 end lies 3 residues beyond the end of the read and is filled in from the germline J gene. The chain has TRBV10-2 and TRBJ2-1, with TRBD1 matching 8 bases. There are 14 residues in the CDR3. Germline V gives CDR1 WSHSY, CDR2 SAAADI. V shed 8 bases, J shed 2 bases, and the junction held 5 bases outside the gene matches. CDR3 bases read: TGCGCCAGCGGAGACAGGGGCGCCTACAATGAG. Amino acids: CASGDRGAYNE. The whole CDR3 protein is CASGDRGAYNEQFF.

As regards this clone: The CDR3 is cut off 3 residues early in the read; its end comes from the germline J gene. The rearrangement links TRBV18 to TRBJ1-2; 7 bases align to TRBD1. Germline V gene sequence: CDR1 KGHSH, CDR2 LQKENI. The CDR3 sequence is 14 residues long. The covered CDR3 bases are TGTGCCAGCTCACCACCCCCCGACAGGGAGAGC. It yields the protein CASSPPPDRES. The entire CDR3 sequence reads CASSPPPDRESYTF.

Partial CDR3 DNA: TGTGCCAGCAGCCGGGACAGGGATCAT. This encodes CASSRDRDH. From start to end, the CDR3 is CASSRDRDHAFF. The chain recombines TRBV9 with TRBJ1-1; 9 bases agree with TRBD1. The read is 3 residues too short to cover the CDR3 end, so that end is filled in from the germline J gene. The CDR3 totals 12 residues. Germline CDR1 SGDLS, CDR2 YYNGEE.

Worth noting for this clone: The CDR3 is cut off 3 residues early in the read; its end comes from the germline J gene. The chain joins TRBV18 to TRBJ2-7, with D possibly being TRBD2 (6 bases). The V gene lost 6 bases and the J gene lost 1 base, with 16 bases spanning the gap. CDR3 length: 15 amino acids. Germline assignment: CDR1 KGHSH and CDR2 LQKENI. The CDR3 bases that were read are TGTGCCAGCTCCCCTCCGGGAGCGGGTTCCTACGAG. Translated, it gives CASSPPGAGSYE. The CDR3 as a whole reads CASSPPGAGSYEQYF.

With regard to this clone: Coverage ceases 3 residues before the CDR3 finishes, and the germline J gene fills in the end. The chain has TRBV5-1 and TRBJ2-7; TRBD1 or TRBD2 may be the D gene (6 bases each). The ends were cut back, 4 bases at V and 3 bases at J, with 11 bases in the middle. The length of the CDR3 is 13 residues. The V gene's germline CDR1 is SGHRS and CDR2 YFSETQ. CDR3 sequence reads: CASSPEGDYEQYF. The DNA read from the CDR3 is TGCGCCAGCAGCCCGGAGGGGGACTACGAG.

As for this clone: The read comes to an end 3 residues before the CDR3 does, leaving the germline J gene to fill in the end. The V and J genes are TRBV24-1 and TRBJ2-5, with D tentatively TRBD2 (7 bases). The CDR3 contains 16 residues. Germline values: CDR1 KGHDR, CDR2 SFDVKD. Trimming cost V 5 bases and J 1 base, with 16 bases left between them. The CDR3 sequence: CATSVAPGGGQETQYF. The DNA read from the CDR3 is TGTGCCACCAGTGTCGCCCCGGGGGGCGGCCAAGAGACC.

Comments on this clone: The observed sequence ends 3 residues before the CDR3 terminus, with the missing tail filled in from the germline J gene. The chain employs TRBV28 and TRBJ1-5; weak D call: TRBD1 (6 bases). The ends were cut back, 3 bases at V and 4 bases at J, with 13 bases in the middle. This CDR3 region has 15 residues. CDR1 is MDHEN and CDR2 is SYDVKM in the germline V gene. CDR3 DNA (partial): TGTGCCAGCAGTTTCCCGACAGGCATAAATCAGCCC. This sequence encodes CASSFPTGINQP. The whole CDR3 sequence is CASSFPTGINQPQHF.

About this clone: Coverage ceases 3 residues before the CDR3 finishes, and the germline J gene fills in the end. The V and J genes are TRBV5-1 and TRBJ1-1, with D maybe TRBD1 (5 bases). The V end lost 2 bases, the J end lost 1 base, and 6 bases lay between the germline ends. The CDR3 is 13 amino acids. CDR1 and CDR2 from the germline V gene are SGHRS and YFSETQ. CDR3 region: CASSFGQNTEAFF. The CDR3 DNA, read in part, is TGCGCCAGCAGCTTCGGACAGAACACTGAA.

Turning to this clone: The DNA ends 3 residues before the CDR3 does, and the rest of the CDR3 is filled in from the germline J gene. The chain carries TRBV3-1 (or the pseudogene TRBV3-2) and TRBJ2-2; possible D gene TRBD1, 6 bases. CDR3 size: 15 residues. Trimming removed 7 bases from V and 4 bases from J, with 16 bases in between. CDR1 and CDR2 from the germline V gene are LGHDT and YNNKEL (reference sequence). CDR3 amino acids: CASTRGGRFTGELFF. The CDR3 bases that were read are TGTGCCAGCACACGTGGGGGCAGATTCACCGGGGAG.

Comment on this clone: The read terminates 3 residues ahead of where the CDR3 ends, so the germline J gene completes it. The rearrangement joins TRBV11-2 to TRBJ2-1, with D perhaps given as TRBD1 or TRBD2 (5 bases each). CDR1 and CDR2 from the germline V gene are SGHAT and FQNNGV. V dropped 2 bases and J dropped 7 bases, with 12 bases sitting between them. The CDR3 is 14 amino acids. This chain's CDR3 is CASSLYGRENEQFF. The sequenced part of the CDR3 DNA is TGTGCCAGCAGCTTATATGGCAGGGAGAATGAG.

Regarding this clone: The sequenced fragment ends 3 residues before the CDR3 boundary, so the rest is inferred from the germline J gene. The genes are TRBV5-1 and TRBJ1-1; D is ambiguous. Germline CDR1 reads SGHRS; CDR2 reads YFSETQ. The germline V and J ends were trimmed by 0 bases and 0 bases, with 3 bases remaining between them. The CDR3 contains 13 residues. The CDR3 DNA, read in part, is TGCGCCAGCAGCTTGGACTTGAACACTGAA. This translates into CASSLDLNTE. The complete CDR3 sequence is CASSLDLNTEAFF.

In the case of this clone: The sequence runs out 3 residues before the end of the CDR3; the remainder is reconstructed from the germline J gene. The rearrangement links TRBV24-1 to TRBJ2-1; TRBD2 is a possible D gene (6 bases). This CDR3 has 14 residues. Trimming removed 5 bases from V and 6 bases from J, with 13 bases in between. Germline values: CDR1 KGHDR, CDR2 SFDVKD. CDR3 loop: CATSGGLGPNEQFF. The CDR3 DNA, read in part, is TGTGCCACCAGTGGGGGACTGGGCCCCAATGAG.

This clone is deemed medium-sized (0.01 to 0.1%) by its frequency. The CDR3 reads CASSSGQGDEKLFF. The CDR3 DNA, read in part, is TGTGCCAGCAGCTCGGGACAGGGGGATGAAAAA. The chain carries TRBV7-2 and TRBJ1-4; 11 bases agree with TRBD1. The sequenced fragment ends 3 residues before the CDR3 boundary, so the rest is inferred from the germline J gene. The CDR3 covers 14 residues. The trim removed 4 bases at V and 6 bases at J, leaving 1 base unmatched. Per the germline V gene, CDR1 is SGHTA and CDR2 is FQGNSA.

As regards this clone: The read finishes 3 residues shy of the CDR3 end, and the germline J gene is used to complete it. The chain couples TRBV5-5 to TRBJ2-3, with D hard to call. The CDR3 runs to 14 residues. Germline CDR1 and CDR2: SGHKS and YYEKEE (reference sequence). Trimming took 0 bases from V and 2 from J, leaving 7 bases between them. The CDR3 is CASSLGHHTDTQYF. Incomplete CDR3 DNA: TGTGCCAGCAGCTTGGGACACCACACAGATACG.

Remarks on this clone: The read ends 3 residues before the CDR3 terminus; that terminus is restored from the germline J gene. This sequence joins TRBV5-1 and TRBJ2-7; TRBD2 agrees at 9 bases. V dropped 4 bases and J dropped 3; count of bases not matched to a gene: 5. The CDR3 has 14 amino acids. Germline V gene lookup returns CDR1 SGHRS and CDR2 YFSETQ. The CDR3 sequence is CASSIGGGVYEQYF. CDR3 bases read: TGCGCCAGCAGCATCGGCGGGGGGGTCTACGAG.

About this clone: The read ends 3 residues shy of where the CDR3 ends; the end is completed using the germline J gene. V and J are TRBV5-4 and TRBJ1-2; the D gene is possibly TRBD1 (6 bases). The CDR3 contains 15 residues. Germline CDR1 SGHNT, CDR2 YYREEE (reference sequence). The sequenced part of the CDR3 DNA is TGTGCCAGCAGCTTGGCCGGTCAGGGGCTGGAAGGC. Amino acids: CASSLAGQGLEG. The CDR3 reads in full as CASSLAGQGLEGYTF.

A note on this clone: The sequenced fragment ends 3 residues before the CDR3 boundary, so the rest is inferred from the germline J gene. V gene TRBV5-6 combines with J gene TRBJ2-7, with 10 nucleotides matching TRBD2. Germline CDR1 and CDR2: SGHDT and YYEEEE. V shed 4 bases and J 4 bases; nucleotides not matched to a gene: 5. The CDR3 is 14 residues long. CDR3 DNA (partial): TGTGCCAGCAGCCCTGGACTAGCGGAATACGAG. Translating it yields CASSPGLAEYE. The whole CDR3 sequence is CASSPGLAEYEQYF.

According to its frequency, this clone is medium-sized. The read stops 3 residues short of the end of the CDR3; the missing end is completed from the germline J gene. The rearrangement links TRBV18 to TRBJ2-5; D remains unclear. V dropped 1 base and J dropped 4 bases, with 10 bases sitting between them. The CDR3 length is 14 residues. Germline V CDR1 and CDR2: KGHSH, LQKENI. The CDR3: CASSPLASSETQYF. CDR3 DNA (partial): TGTGCCAGCTCACCACTGGCTAGTTCAGAGACC.

The part of the CDR3 DNA that was read is TGCAGTGCTAGAAGAGGCTCCTACAATGAG. It yields the protein CSARRGSYNE. The entire CDR3 sequence reads CSARRGSYNEQFF. The chain employs TRBV20-1 and TRBJ2-1; D remains ambiguous. The CDR3 end lies 3 residues beyond the end of the read and is filled in from the germline J gene. This CDR3 is built from 13 residues. Germline CDR1 and CDR2: DFQATT and SNEGSKA (reference sequence). With 2 bases removed from V and 0 bases from J, the gap between germline ends came to 5 bases.

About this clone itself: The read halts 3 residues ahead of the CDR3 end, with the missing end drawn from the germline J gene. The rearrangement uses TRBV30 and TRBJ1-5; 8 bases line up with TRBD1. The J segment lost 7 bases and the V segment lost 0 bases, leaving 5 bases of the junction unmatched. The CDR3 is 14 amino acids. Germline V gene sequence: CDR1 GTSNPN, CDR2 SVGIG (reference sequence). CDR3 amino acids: CAWSVDRGGQPQHF. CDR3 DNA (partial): TGTGCCTGGAGTGTAGACAGGGGCGGGCAGCCC.

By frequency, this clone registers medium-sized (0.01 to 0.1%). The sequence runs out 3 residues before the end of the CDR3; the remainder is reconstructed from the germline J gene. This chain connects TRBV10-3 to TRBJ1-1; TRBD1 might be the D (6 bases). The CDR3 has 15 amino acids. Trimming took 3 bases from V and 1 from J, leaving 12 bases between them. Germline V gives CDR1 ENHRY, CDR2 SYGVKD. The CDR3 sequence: CAISDVDRGNTEAFF. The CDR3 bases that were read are TGTGCCATCAGTGACGTGGACAGAGGGAACACTGAA.

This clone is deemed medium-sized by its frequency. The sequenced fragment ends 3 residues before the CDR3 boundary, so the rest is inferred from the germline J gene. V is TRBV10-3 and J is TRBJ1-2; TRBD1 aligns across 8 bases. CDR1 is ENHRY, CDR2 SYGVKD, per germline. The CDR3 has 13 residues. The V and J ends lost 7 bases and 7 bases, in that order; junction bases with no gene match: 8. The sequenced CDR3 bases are TGTGCCATCACCGGGACAGGACCTTCTGGC. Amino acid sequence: CAITGTGPSG. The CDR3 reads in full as CAITGTGPSGYTF.

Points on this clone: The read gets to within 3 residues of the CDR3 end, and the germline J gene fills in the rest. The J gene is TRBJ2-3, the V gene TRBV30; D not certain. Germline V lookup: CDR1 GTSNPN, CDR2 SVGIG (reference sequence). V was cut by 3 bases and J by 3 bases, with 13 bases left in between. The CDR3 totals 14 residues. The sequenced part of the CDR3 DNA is TGTGCCTGGAGCGAGGTATTGTGGACAGATACG. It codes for CAWSEVLWTDT. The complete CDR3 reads CAWSEVLWTDTQYF.

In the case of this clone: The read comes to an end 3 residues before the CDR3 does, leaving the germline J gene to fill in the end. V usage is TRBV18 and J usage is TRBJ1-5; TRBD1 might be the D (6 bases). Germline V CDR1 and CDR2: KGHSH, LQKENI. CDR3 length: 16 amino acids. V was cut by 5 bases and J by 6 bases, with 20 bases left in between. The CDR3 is CASSAGEPRSGQPQHF. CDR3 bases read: TGTGCCAGCTCAGCAGGGGAGCCCAGGTCGGGTCAGCCC.

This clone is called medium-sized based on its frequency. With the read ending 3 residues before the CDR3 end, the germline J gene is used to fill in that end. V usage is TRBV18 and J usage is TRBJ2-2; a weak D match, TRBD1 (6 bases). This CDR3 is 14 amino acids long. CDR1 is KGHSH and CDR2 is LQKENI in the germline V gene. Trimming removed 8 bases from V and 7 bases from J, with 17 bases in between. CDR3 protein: CASLKFTGIGELFF. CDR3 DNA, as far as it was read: TGTGCCAGCCTAAAATTTACAGGGATCGGGGAG.

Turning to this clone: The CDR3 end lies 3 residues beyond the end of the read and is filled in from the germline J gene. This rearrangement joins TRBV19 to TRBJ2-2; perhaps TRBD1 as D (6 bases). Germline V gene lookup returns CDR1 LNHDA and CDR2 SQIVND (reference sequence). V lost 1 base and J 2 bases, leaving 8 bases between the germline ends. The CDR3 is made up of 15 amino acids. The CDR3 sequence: CASSIGQANTGELFF. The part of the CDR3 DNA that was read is TGTGCCAGTAGTATAGGACAGGCCAACACCGGGGAG.